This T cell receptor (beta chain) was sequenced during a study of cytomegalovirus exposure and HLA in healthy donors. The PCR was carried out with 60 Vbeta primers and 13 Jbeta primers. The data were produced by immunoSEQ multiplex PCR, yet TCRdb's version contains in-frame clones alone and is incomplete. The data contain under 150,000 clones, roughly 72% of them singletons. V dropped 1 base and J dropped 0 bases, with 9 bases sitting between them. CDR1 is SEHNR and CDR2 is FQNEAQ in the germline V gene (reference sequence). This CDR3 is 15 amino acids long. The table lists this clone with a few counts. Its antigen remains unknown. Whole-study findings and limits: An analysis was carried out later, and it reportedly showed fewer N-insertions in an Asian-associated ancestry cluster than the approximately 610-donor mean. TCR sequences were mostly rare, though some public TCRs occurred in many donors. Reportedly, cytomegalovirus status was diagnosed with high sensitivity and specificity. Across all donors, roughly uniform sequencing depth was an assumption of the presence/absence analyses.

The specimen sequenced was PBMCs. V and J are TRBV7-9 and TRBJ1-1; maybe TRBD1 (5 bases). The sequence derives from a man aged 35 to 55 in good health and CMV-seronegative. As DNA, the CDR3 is TGTGCCAGCAGCTTAGTTCCAGGGTTGAACACTGAAGCTTTCTTT. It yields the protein CASSLVPGLNTEAFF.